This T cell receptor (beta chain) was observed in a study of T cell responses to AZD1222 COVID-19 vaccine. The protocol was immunoSEQ multiplex PCR, while the TCRdb copy is restricted to in-frame clones and leaves out a portion. Counted here are roughly 150,000 clones, around 91% occurring once; the ten biggest clones make up 6% to 8%. Germline V gene data show CDR1 as SGDLS and CDR2 as YYNGEE. The CDR3 spans 13 residues. With 2 bases removed from V and 3 bases from J, the gap between germline ends came to 8 bases. This TCR came from an adult in good health. The specimen comprised peripheral blood, sampled on day 0 of AZD1222 vaccination. The chain is built from TRBV9 and TRBJ2-5; tentative D call: TRBD1 (5 bases). The CDR3 reads CASSVSREETQYF. In DNA, the CDR3 is TGTGCCAGCAGCGTCAGCAGGGAAGAGACCCAGTACTTC.